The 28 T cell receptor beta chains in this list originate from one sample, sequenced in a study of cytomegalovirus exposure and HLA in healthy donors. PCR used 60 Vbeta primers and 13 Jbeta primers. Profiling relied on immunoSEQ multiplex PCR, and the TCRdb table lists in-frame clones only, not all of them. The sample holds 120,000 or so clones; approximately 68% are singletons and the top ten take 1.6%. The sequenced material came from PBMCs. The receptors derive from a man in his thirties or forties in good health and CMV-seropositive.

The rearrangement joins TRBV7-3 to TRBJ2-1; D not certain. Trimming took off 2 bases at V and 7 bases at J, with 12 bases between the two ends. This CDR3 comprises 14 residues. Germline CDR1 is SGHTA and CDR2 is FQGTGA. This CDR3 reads CASSLDTPRNEQFF. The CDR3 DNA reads TGTGCCAGCAGCTTAGACACCCCGAGAAATGAGCAGTTCTTC.

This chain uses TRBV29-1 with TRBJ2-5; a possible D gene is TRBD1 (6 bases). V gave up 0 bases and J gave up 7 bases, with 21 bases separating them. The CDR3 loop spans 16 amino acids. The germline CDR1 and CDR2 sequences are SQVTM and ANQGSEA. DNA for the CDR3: TGCAGCGTTGAAGATCCCGGCAGGGGCCTGGGTGTGACCCAGTACTTC. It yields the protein CSVEDPGRGLGVTQYF.

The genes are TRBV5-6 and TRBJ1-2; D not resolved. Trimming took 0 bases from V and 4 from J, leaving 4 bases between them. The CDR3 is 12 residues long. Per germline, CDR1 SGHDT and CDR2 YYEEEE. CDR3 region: CASSLVLYGYTF. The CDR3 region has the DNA TGTGCCAGCAGCTTGGTTCTCTATGGCTACACCTTC.

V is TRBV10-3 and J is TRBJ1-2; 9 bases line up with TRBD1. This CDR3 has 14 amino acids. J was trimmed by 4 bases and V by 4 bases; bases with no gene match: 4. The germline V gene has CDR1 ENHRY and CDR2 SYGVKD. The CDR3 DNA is TGTGCCATCAGTGTCGGGACAGGGACCTATGGCTACACCTTC. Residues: CAISVGTGTYGYTF.

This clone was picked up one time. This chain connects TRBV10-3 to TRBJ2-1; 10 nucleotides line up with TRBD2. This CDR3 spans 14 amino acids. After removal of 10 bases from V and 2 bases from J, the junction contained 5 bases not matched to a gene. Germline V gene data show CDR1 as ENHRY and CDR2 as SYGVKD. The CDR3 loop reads CATTGTSAYNEQFF. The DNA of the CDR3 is TGTGCCACGACCGGGACTAGCGCCTACAATGAGCAGTTCTTC.

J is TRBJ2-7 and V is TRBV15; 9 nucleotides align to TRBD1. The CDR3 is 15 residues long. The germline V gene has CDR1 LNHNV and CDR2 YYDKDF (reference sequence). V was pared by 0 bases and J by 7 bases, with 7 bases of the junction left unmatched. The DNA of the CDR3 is TGTGCCACCAGCAGAGATTTTACAGGGGGCTTTGAGCAGTACTTC. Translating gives CATSRDFTGGFEQYF.

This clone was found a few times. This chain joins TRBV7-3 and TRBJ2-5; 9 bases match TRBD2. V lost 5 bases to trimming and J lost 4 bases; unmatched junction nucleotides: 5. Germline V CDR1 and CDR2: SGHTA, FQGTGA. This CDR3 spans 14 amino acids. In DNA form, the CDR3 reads TGTGCCAGCAGCCCTAGCGGGATCTCAGAGACCCAGTACTTC. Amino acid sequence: CASSPSGISETQYF.

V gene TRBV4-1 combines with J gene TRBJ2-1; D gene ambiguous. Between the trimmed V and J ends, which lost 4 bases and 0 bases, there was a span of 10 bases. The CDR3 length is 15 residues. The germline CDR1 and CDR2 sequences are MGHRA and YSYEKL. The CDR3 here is CASSLLDHSYNEQFF. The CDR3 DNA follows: TGCGCCAGCAGCCTCCTAGACCACTCCTACAATGAGCAGTTCTTC.

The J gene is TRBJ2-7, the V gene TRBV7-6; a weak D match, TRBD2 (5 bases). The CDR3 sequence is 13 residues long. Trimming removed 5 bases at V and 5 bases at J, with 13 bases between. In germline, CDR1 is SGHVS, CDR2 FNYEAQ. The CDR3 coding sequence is TGTGCCAGCAGCCCTCGGGCCGGGGACGAGCAGTACTTC. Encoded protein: CASSPRAGDEQYF.

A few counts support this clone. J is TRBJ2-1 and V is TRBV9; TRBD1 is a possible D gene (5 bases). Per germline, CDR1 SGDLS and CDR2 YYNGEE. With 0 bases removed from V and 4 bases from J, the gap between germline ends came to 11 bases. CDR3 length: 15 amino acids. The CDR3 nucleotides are TGTGCCAGCAGCGTAGATAACCAGGGATACAATGAGCAGTTCTTC. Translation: CASSVDNQGYNEQFF.

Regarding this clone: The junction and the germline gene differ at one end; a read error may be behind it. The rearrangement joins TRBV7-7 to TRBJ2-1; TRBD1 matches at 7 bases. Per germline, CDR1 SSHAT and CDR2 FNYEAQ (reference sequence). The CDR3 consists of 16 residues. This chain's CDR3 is CASSLGGQSSYNEQFF. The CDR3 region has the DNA TGTGCTAGCAGCTTAGGGGGACAGAGTTCCTACAATGAGCAGTTCTTC.

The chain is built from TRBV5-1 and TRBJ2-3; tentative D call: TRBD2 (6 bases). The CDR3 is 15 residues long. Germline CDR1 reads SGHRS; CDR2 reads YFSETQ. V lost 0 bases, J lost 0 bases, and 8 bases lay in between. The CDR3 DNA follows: TGCGCCAGCAGCTTGGCCGGGACTAGCACAGATACGCAGTATTTT. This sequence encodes CASSLAGTSTDTQYF.

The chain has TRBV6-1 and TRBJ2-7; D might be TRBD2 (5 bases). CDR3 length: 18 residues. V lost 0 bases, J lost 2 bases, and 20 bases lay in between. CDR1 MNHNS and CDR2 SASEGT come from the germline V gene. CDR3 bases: TGTGCCAGCAGTGAAGCCCTGAGTTGGAGCGGAGCAGCCTACGAGCAGTACTTC. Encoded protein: CASSEALSWSGAAYEQYF.

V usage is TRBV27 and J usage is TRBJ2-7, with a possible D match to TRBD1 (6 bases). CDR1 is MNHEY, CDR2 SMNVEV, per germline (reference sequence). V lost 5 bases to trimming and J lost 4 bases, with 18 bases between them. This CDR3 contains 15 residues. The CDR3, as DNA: TGTGCCAGCAGTCCCCTAGGGGGACACCCTTACGAGCAGTACTTC. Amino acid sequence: CASSPLGGHPYEQYF.

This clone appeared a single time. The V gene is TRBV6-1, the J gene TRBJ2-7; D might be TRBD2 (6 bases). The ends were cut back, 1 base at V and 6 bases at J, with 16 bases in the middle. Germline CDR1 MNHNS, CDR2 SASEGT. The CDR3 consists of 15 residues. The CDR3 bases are TGTGCCAGCAGTGAAGAGGAGGGAGAGGCGTCCGAGCAGTACTTC. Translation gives CASSEEEGEASEQYF.

The CDR3 nucleotides read TGCGCCAGCAGCTTGCAGGGGGCAGGTTCGGATACGCAGTATTTT. This translates into CASSLQGAGSDTQYF. This chain connects TRBV5-1 to TRBJ2-3; 8 nucleotides match TRBD1. Germline-derived CDR1 and CDR2 are SGHRS and YFSETQ. The CDR3 runs 15 residues. Trimming cost V 1 base and J 6 bases; bases outside gene matches: 7.

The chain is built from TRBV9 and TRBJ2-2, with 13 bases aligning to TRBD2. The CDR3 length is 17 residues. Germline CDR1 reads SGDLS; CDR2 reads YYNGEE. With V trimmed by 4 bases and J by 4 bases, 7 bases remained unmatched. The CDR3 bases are TGTGCCAGCAGCATCCGACTAGCGGGAGGCCCCACCGGGGAGCTGTTTTTT. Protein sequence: CASSIRLAGGPTGELFF.

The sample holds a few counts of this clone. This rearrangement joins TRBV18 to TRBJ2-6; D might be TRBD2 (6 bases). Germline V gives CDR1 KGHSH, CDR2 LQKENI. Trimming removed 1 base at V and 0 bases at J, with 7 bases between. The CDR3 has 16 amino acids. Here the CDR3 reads CASSPQGGSGANVLTF. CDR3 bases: TGTGCCAGCTCACCACAGGGAGGCTCTGGGGCCAACGTCCTGACTTTC. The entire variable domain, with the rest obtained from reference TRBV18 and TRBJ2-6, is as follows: NAGVMQNPRHLVRRRGQEARLRCSPMKGHSHVYWYRQLPEEGLKFMVYLQKENIIDESGMPKERFSAEFPKEGPSILRIQQVVRGDSAAYFCASSPQGGSGANVLTFGAGSRLTVL.

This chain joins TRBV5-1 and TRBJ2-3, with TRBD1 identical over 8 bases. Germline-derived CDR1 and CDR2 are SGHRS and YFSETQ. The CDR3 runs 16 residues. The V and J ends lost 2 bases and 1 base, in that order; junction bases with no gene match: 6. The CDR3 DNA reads TGCGCCAGCAGCTTCAACCCGGGACAGGGCACAGATACGCAGTATTTT. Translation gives CASSFNPGQGTDTQYF. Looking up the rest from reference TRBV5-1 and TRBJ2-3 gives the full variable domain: KAGVTQTPRYLIKTRGQQVTLSCSPISGHRSVSWYQQTPGQGLQFLFEYFSETQRNKGNFPGRFSGRQFSNSRSEMNVSTLELGDSALYLCASSFNPGQGTDTQYFGPGTRLTVL.

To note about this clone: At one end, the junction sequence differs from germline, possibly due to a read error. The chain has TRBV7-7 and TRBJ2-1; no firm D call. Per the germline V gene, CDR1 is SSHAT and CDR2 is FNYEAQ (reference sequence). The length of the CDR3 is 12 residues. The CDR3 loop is CASSPQPGEQFF. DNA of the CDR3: TGTGCTAGCAGCCCGCAACCAGGCGAGCAGTTCTTC.

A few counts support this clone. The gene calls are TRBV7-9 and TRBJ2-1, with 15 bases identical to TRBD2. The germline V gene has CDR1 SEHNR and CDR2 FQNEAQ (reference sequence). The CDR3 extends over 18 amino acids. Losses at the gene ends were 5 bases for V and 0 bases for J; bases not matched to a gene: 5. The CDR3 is CASSPGTSGRPSYNEQFF. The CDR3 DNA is TGTGCCAGCAGCCCCGGGACTAGCGGGAGGCCCTCCTACAATGAGCAGTTCTTC. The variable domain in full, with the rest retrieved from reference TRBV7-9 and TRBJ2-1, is DTGVSQNPRHKITKRGQNVTFRCDPISEHNRLYWYRQTLGQGPEFLTYFQNEAQLEKSRLLSDRFSAERPKGSFSTLEIQRTEQGDSAMYLCASSPGTSGRPSYNEQFFGPGTRLTVL.

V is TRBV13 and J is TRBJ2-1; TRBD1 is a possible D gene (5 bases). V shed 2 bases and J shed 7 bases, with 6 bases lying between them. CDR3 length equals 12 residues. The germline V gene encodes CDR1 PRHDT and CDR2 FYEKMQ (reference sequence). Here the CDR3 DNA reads TGTGCCAGCAGCTTACACAGGAATGAGCAGTTCTTC. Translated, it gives CASSLHRNEQFF.

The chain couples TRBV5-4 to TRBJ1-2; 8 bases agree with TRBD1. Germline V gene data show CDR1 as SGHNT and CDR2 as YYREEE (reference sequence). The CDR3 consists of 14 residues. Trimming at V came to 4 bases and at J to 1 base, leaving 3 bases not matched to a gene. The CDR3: CASSTTGVNYGYTF. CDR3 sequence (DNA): TGTGCCAGCAGCACGACAGGGGTTAACTATGGCTACACCTTC. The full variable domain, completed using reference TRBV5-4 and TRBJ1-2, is ETGVTQSPTHLIKTRGQQVTLRCSSQSGHNTVSWYQQALGQGPQFIFQYYREEENGRGNFPPRFSGLQFPNYSSELNVNALELDDSALYLCASSTTGVNYGYTFGSGTRLTVV.

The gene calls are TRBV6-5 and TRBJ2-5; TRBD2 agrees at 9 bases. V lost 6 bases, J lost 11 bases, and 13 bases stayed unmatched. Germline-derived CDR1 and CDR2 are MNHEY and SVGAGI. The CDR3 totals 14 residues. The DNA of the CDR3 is TGTGCCAGCAGGCCCCCTGGGCGGGAGGGCCGTCAGTACTTC. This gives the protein CASRPPGREGRQYF.

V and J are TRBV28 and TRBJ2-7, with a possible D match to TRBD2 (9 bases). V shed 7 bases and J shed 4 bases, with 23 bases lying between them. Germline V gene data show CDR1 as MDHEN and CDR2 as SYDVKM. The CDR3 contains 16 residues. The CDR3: CASKAQGASGIYEQYF. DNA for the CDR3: TGTGCCAGCAAAGCCCAGGGGGCTAGCGGGATATACGAGCAGTACTTC.

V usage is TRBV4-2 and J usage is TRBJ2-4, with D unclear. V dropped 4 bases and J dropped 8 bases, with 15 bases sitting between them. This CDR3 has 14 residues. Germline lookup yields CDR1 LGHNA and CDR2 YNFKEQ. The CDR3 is CASSLSPASDIQYF. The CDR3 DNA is TGTGCCAGCAGCCTTAGCCCAGCCTCCGACATTCAGTACTTC.

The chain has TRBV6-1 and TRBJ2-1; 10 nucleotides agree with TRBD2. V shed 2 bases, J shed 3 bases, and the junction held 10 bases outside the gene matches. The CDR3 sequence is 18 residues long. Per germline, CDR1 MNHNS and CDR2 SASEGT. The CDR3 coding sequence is TGTGCCAGCAGTGAACCCGGACTAGCGGCATTTAACTACAATGAGCAGTTCTTC. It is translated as CASSEPGLAAFNYNEQFF.

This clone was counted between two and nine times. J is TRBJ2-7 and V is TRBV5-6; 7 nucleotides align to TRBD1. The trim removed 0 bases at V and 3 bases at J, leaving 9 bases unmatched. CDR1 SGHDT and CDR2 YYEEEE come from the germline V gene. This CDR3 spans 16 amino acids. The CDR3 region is CASSLGQGRVGYEQYF. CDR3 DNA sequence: TGTGCCAGCAGCTTGGGACAGGGTCGTGTTGGCTACGAGCAGTACTTC.